This TCR beta chain was sequenced during a study of shared clonotypes between healthy human individuals. Measured with immunoSEQ multiplex PCR; TCRdb has only the in-frame clones, and not every one. The repertoire includes some 700,000 clones, roughly 91% of them detected once, and 30% to 40% sits in the top ten. The CDR3 length is 14 residues. CDR1 and CDR2 from the germline V gene are SGHAT and FQNNGV. The V gene lost 1 base and the J gene lost 5 bases, with 11 bases spanning the gap. This clone was picked up a small number of times. Material: memory CD8+ T cells from PBMCs. Subset: CD45RO+ cells pooled with CCR7-negative TemRA cells. The genes are TRBV11-2 and TRBJ1-1; D remains ambiguous. This sequence originates from a man in his late teens or twenties in good health. Some clones in this sample may be carry-over from other donors' samples. Here the CDR3 reads CASSLVRVWTEAFF. The CDR3 nucleotides read TGTGCCAGCAGCTTAGTCCGGGTTTGGACTGAAGCTTTCTTT.